The rows below give T cell receptor beta chains drawn from one sample of a study of blood T cell repertoires in COVID-19. TCRdb's copy holds only in-frame clones and misses some; the assay was immunoSEQ multiplex PCR. The table has 70,000 or so clones, about 89% seen once. The sample consisted of peripheral blood. All receptors derive from an older woman with acute or convalescent COVID-19. The CDR3 runs from the conserved cysteine through the conserved F or W. Each record gives: D gene, clone size, J gene, V gene, CDR3 protein, CDR3 DNA. A D gene is named only where the DNA matches it firmly. Expanded clones get a size class; other rows say once, few or many, or leave the size out.

TRBD1 once TRBJ1-4 TRBV19 CASSPLRGQGDEKLFF TGTGCCAGTAGTCCCTTAAGGGGACAGGGAGATGAAAAACTGTTTTTT
. . TRBJ1-1 TRBV7-8 CASSFLRVRDTEAFF TGTGCCAGCAGCTTCCTCAGGGTTCGGGACACTGAAGCTTTCTTT
TRBD2 few TRBJ2-3 TRBV4-1 CASSQEVGSGGRPDTQYF TGCGCCAGCAGCCAAGAAGTTGGTAGCGGGGGGAGGCCAGATACGCAGTATTTT
TRBD2 . TRBJ2-3 TRBV7-2 CASSGGTSGGRRDTQYF TGTGCCAGCAGCGGCGGGACTAGCGGGGGGAGGAGAGATACGCAGTATTTT
TRBD1 few TRBJ1-5 TRBV28 CASSSPGQGLNQPQHF TGTGCCAGCAGTTCTCCTGGACAGGGCCTAAATCAGCCCCAGCATTTT
TRBD2 once TRBJ2-5 TRBV5-1 CASSLGLAGGGQETQYF TGCGCCAGCAGCCTCGGACTAGCGGGGGGCGGGCAAGAGACCCAGTACTTC
TRBD2 . TRBJ2-7 TRBV9 CASSVDPGGPNEQYF TGTGCCAGCAGCGTAGATCCGGGGGGGCCCAACGAGCAGTACTTC
. . TRBJ2-7 TRBV18 CASSGSGGRAYEQYF TGTGCCAGCTCCGGGTCTGGGGGCCGCGCCTACGAGCAGTACTTC
. . TRBJ1-2 TRBV10-3 CAISESLYPRTNYGYTF TGTGCCATCAGTGAGTCTCTCTATCCCAGGACTAACTATGGCTACACCTTC
. . TRBJ2-5 TRBV28 CASSSLTTGTGGTQYF TGTGCCAGCAGTTCCCTGACCACCGGGACCGGGGGGACCCAGTACTTC
. . TRBJ2-5 TRBV19 CASSINRGQETQYF TGTGCCAGTAGTATTAATAGGGGCCAAGAGACCCAGTACTTC
TRBD1 . TRBJ2-7 TRBV6-5 CASTWTGGDYEQYF TGTGCCAGCACTTGGACAGGGGGCGACTACGAGCAGTACTTC
. . TRBJ1-6 TRBV5-5 CASSAQGVSYNSPLHF TGTGCCAGCAGCGCACAGGGCGTGTCCTATAATTCACCCCTCCACTTT
TRBD1 few TRBJ2-7 TRBV2 CASETGSSYEQYF TGTGCCAGCGAGACAGGGAGCTCCTACGAGCAGTACTTC
. . TRBJ2-7 TRBV7-9 CASSLTGETSYEQYF TGTGCCAGCAGCTTAACGGGGGAAACCTCCTACGAGCAGTACTTC
. few TRBJ1-4 TRBV5-1 CASSAGGTNEKLFF TGCGCCAGCAGCGCGGGGGGAACTAATGAAAAACTGTTTTTT
TRBD1 few TRBJ1-6 TRBV27 CASSSGTGSSPLHF TGTGCCAGCTCTTCGGGGACAGGGTCTTCACCCCTCCACTTT
. . TRBJ2-7 TRBV5-6 CASSQAAGVYEQYF TGTGCCAGCAGCCAAGCCGCAGGGGTCTACGAGCAGTACTTC
TRBD1 . TRBJ1-3 TRBV2 CASSVGQGESTIYF TGTGCCAGCAGTGTAGGACAGGGTGAAAGCACCATATATTTT
. . TRBJ1-2 TRBV7-8 CASSSDRQYGYTF TGTGCCAGCAGCTCCGACAGGCAGTATGGCTACACCTTC
. . TRBJ2-7 TRBV18 CASSPAGTGTYEQYF TGTGCCAGCTCACCCGCGGGAACAGGTACCTACGAGCAGTACTTC
TRBD1 . TRBJ1-1 TRBV2 CASSGDRYTEAFF TGTGCCAGCAGCGGGGACAGATACACTGAAGCTTTCTTT
. . TRBJ2-7 TRBV12-5 CASGPTYEQYF TGTGCTAGTGGTCCCACCTACGAGCAGTACTTC
. . TRBJ1-1 TRBV5-4 CASSLLRLNTEAFF TGTGCCAGCAGCTTGTTGAGGTTAAACACTGAAGCTTTCTTT
. once TRBJ1-1 TRBV3-1/TRBV3-2 CASSNGGGRTEAFF TGTGCCAGCAGCAATGGGGGGGGACGAACTGAAGCTTTCTTT
TRBD1 many TRBJ1-2 TRBV19 CASSFRDRAEGYTF TGTGCCAGTAGTTTCCGGGACAGGGCTGAAGGCTACACCTTC
TRBD1 once TRBJ2-5 TRBV19 CASSSGTGGETQYF TGTGCCAGTAGTTCCGGGACAGGGGGCGAGACCCAGTACTTC
. . TRBJ2-7 TRBV5-1 CASSLEAATEQYF TGCGCCAGCAGCTTGGAAGCCGCAACCGAGCAGTACTTC
TRBD1 . TRBJ1-2 TRBV29-1 CSAGTEKNYGYTF TGCAGCGCGGGGACAGAGAAAAACTATGGCTACACCTTC
. . TRBJ2-5 TRBV5-4 CASSSGPPETQYF TGTGCCAGCAGCTCTGGCCCCCCAGAGACCCAGTACTTC
. . TRBJ2-1 TRBV7-9 CASSFRHFNEQFF TGTGCCAGCAGCTTCAGGCACTTCAATGAGCAGTTCTTC
TRBD1 . TRBJ2-5 TRBV18 CASSPRETGLGETQYF TGTGCCAGCTCACCACGCGAGACAGGGCTAGGGGAGACCCAGTACTTC
. . TRBJ2-2 TRBV19 CASNPWGDANTGELFF TGTGCCAGTAACCCATGGGGCGACGCGAACACCGGGGAGCTGTTTTTT
TRBD1 . TRBJ2-5 TRBV7-7 CASSSGTGEGETQYF TGTGCCAGCAGCTCGGGGACAGGGGAGGGAGAGACCCAGTACTTC
. . TRBJ2-2 TRBV4-1 CASSQEEGANTGELFF TGCGCCAGCAGCCAAGAGGAAGGGGCGAACACCGGGGAGCTGTTTTTT
TRBD2 . TRBJ2-3 TRBV5-1 CASSPRTSGGGDTQYF TGCGCCAGCAGCCCAAGGACTAGCGGGGGAGGGGATACGCAGTATTTT
. once TRBJ2-5 TRBV5-6 CASSFRVLRETQYF TGTGCCAGCAGCTTTCGGGTCCTCCGAGAGACCCAGTACTTC
TRBD1 once TRBJ1-4 TRBV11-2 CASSSDRGQGEKLFF TGTGCCAGCAGCTCAGACAGGGGGCAAGGGGAAAAACTGTTTTTT
TRBD2 few TRBJ2-1 TRBV9 CASSVASQAGVTYNEQFF TGTGCCAGCAGCGTAGCATCCCAAGCGGGGGTGACCTACAATGAGCAGTTCTTC
TRBD1 . TRBJ2-5 TRBV7-3 CASSTGGETQYF TGTGCCAGCAGCACAGGGGGGGAGACCCAGTACTTC
TRBD2 . TRBJ2-2 TRBV3-1/TRBV3-2 CASNLAGPNTGELFF TGTGCCAGCAACCTAGCGGGGCCAAACACCGGGGAGCTGTTTTTT